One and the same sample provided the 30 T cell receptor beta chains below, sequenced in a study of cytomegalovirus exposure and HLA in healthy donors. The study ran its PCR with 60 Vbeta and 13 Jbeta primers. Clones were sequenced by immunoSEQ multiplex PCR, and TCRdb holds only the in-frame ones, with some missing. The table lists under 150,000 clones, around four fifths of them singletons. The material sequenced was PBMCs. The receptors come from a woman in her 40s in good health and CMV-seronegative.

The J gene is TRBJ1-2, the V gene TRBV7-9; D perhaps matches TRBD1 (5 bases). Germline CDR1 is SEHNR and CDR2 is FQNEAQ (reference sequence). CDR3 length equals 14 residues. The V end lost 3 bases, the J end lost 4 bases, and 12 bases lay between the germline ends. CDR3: CASSFAGTIYGYTF. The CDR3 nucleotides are TGTGCCAGCAGCTTCGCAGGGACTATCTATGGCTACACCTTC.

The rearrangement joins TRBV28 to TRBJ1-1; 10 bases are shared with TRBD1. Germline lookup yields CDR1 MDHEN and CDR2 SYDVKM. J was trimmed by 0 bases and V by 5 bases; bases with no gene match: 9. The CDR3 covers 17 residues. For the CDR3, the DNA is TGTGCCAGCAGTCACCGGACAGGGGGGAGGATGAACACTGAAGCTTTCTTT. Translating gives CASSHRTGGRMNTEAFF. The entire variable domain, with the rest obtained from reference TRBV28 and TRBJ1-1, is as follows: DVKVTQSSRYLVKRTGEKVFLECVQDMDHENMFWYRQDPGLGLRLIYFSYDVKMKEKGDIPEGYSVSREKKERFSLILESASTNQTSMYLCASSHRTGGRMNTEAFFGQGTRLTVV.

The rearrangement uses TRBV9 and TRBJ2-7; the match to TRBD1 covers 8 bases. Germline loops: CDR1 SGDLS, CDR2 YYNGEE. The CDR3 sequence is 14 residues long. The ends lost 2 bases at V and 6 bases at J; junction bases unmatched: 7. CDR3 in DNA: TGTGCCAGCAGCGTTGAACAGGGGGGCCTCGAGCAGTACTTC. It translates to CASSVEQGGLEQYF.

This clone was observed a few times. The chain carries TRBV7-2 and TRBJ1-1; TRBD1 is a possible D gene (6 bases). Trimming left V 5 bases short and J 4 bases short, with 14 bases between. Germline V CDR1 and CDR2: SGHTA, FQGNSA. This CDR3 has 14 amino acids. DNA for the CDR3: TGTGCCAGCAGCAAACAGGGACCCGTCACTGAAGCTTTCTTT. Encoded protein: CASSKQGPVTEAFF.

The CDR3 spells CASSPLRGLGGYTF. CDR3 nucleotides: TGTGCCAGCAGCCCGCTTAGGGGGCTCGGTGGCTACACCTTC. The genes are TRBV27 and TRBJ1-2; TRBD1 matches 7 bases. CDR1 is MNHEY and CDR2 is SMNVEV in the germline V gene (reference sequence). There are 14 residues in the CDR3. V gave up 6 bases and J gave up 7 bases; unmatched junction bases: 11.

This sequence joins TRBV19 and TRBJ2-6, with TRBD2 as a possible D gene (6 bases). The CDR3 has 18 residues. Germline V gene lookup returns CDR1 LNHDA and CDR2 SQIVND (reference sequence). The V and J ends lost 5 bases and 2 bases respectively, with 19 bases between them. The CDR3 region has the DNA TGTGCCAGTAGTTCTATCCGTGGAGGGGAAGCTGGGGCCAACGTCCTGACTTTC. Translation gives CASSSIRGGEAGANVLTF.

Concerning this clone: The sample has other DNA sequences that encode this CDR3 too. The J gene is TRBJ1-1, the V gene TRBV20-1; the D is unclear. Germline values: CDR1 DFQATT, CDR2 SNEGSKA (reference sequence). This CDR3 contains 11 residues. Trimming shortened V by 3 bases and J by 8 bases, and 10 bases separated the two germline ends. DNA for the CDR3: TGCAGTGCTAGCCTCGGTCGGGAAGCTTTCTTT. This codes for CSASLGREAFF.

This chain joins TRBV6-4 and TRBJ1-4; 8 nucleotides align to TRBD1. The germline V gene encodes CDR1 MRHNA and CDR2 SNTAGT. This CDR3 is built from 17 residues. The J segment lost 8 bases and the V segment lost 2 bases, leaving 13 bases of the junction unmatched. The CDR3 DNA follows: TGTGCCAGCAGTGACCCGGGCAGGGGGCTCTTATGGGAAAAACTGTTTTTT. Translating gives CASSDPGRGLLWEKLFF.

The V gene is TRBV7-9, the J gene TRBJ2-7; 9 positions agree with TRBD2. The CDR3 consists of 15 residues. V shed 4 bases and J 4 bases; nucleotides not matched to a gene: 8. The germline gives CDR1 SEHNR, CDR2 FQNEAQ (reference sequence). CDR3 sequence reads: CASSYGLAGSYEQYF. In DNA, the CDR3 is TGTGCCAGCAGCTACGGGCTAGCGGGGAGTTACGAGCAGTACTTC.

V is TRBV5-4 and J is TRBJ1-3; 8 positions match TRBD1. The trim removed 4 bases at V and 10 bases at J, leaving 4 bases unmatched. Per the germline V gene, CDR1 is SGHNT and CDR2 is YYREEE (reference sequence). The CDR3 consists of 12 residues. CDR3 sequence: CASSQGAGTIYF. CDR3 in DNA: TGTGCCAGCAGCCAGGGGGCGGGAACCATATATTTT.

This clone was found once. CDR3 nucleotides: TGTGCCATCAGTGAGTCGAAAAGGGGGAACACTGAAGCTTTCTTT. Translated: CAISESKRGNTEAFF. The V and J genes are TRBV10-3 and TRBJ1-1; TRBD1 might be the D (5 bases). Per the germline V gene, CDR1 is ENHRY and CDR2 is SYGVKD. V was cut by 0 bases and J by 1 base, with 9 bases left in between. This CDR3 comprises 15 residues.

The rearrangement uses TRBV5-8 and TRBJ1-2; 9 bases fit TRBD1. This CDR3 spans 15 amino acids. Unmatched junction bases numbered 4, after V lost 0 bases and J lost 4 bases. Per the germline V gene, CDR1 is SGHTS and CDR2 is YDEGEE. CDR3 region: CASSLVATGGYGYTF. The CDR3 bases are TGTGCCAGCAGCTTGGTGGCGACAGGGGGCTATGGCTACACCTTC. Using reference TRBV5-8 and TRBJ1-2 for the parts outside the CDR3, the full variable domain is EAGVTQSPTHLIKTRGQQATLRCSPISGHTSVYWYQQALGLGLQFLLWYDEGEERNRGNFPPRFSGRQFPNYSSELNVNALELEDSALYLCASSLVATGGYGYTFGSGTRLTVV.

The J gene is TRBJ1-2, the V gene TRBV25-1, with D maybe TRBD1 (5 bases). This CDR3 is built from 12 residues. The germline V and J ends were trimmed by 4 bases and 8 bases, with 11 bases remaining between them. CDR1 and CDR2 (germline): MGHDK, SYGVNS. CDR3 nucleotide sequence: TGTGCCAGCAGTGGGGGCGCCGAGGGCTACACCTTC. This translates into CASSGGAEGYTF.

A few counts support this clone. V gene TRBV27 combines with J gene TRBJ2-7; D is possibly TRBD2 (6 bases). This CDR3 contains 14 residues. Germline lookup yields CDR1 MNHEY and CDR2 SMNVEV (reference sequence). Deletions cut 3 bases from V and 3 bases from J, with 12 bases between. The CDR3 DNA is TGTGCCAGCAGTTTCGGCGGGGCCGACTACGAGCAGTACTTC. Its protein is CASSFGGADYEQYF.

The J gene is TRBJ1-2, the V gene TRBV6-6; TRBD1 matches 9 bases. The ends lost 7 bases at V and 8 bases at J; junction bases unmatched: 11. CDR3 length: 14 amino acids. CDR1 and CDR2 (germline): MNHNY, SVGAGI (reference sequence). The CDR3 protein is CASTNPRQGGGYTF. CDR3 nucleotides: TGTGCCAGCACCAACCCCAGACAGGGGGGGGGCTACACCTTC.

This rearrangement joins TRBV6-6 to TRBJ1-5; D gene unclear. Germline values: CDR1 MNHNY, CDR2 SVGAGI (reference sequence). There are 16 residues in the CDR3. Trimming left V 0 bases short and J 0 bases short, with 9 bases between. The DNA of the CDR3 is TGTGCCAGCAGTTACTCCTCCGGAGGTAGCAATCAGCCCCAGCATTTT. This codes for CASSYSSGGSNQPQHF.

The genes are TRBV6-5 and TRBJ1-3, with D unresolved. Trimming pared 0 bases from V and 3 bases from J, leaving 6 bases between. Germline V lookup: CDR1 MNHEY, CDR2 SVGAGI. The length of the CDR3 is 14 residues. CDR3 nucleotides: TGTGCCAGCAGTTACTCGTTCCTTGGAAACACCATATATTTT. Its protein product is CASSYSFLGNTIYF.

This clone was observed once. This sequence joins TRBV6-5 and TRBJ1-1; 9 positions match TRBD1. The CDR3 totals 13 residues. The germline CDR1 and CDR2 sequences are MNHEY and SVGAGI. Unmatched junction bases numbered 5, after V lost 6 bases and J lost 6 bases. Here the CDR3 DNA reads TGTGCCAGCAGGGGGGGGGACAGGGCTGAAGCTTTCTTT. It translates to CASRGGDRAEAFF.

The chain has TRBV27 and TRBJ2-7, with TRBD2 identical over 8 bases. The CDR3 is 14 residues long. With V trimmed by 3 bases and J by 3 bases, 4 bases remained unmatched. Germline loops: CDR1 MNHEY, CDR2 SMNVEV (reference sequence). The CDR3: CASSFRGGGYEQYF. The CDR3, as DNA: TGTGCCAGCAGTTTTCGGGGGGGCGGCTACGAGCAGTACTTC.

CDR3 protein: CATSREGPSSYEQYF. Here the CDR3 DNA reads TGTGCCACCAGCAGAGAGGGGCCGTCCTCCTACGAGCAGTACTTC. V gene TRBV15 combines with J gene TRBJ2-7; a possible D gene is TRBD1 (5 bases). V lost 0 bases and J 0 bases, leaving 9 bases between the germline ends. The CDR3 consists of 15 residues. The germline V gene has CDR1 LNHNV and CDR2 YYDKDF (reference sequence).

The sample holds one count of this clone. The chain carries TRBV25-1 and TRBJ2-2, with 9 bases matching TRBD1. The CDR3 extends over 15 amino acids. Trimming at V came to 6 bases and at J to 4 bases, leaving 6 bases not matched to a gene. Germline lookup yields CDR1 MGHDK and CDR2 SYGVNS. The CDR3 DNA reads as TGTGCCAGCAGACCCACGGACAGGGGCACCGGGGAGCTGTTTTTT. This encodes CASRPTDRGTGELFF.

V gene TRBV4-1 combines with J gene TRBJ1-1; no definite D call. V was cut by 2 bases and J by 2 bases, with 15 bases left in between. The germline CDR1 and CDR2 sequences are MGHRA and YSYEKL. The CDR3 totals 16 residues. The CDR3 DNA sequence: TGCGCCAGCAGCCAACTTAATACAGCTCTCAACACTGAAGCTTTCTTT. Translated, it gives CASSQLNTALNTEAFF.

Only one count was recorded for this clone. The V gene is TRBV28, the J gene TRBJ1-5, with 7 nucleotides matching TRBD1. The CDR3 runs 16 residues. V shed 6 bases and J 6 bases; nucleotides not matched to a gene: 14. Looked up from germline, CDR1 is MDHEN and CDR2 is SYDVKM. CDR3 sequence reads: CASSTGTGVGGQPQHF. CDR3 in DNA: TGTGCCAGCAGCACGGGAACAGGGGTGGGTGGTCAGCCCCAGCATTTT.

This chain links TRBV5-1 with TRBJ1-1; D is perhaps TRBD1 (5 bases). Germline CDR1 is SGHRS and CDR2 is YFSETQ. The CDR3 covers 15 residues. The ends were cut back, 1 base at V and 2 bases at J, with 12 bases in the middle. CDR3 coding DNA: TGCGCCAGCAGCTTGTTCGGGGGGGACAACACTGAAGCTTTCTTT. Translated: CASSLFGGDNTEAFF.

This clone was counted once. This chain's CDR3 is CASDRSSYEQYF. In DNA, the CDR3 is TGTGCCAGCGACAGGAGCTCCTACGAGCAGTACTTC. The chain is built from TRBV2 and TRBJ2-7; a weak D match, TRBD1 (6 bases). V was shortened by 8 bases and J by 0 bases, with 8 bases between the two germline ends. In germline, CDR1 is SNHLY, CDR2 FYNNEI. There are 12 residues in the CDR3. Combining the CDR3 with reference TRBV2 and TRBJ2-7 gives the whole variable domain EPEVTQTPSHQVTQMGQEVILRCVPISNHLYFYWYRQILGQKVEFLVSFYNNEISEKSEIFDDQFSVERPDGSNFTLKIRSTKLEDSAMYFCASDRSSYEQYFGPGTRLTVT.

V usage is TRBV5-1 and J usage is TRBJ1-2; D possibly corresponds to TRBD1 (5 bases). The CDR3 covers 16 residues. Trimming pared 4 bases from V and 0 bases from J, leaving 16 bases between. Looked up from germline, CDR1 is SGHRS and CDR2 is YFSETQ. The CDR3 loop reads CASSEDIPPANYGYTF. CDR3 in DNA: TGCGCCAGCAGCGAGGACATCCCCCCCGCTAACTATGGCTACACCTTC.

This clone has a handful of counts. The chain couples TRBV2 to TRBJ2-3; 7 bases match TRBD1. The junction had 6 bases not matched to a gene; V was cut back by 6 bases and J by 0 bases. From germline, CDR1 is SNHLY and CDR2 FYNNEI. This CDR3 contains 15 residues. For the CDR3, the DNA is TGTGCCAGCAGGGGCCGGACAGGTAGCACAGATACGCAGTATTTT. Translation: CASRGRTGSTDTQYF.

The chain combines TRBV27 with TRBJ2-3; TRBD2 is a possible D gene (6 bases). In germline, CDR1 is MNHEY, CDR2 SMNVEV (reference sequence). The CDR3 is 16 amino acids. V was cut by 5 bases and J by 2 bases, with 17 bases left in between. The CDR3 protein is CASSKLAPGDTDTQYF. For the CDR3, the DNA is TGTGCCAGCAGTAAACTAGCCCCCGGAGACACAGATACGCAGTATTTT.

In nucleotides, the CDR3 is TGTGCCAGCAAGGACAGGGAGCCCCATGGCTACACCTTC. Its protein product is CASKDREPHGYTF. The gene calls are TRBV2 and TRBJ1-2; 8 positions match TRBD1. Trimming took 7 bases from V and 6 from J; bases not matched to a gene: 7. This CDR3 contains 13 residues. Per germline, CDR1 SNHLY and CDR2 FYNNEI.

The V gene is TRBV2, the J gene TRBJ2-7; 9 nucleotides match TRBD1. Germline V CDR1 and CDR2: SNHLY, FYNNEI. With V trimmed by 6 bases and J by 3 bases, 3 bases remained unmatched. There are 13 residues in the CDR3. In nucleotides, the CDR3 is TGTGCCAGCAGGGAGGACAGGGGCTACGAGCAGTACTTC. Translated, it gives CASREDRGYEQYF.